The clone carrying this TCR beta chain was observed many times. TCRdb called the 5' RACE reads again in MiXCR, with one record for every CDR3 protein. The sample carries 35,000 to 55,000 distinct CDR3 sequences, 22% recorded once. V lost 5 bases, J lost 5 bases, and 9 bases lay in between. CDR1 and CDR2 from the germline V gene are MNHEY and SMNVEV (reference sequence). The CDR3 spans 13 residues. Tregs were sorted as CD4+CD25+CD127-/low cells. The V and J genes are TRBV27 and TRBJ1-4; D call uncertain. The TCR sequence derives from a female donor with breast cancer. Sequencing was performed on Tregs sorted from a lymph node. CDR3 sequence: CASSNRLNEKLFF. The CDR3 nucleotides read TGTGCCAGCAGTAATCGGCTGAATGAAAAACTGTTTTTT.